The 15 T cell receptor beta chains listed next were all sequenced from one sample in a study of OX40 agonist ivuxolimab in advanced cancers. Here immunoSEQ multiplex PCR was the method, and the copy in TCRdb shows in-frame clones only, minus some. Of some 80,000 clones listed, 85% to 90% were seen once; the top ten hold roughly 0.54%. Material: CD4+ or CD8+ T cells sorted from blood, obtained in a trial of the OX40 agonist ivuxolimab. The receptors derive from an adult with an advanced solid tumor such as melanoma, head and neck, liver or kidney cancer.

V and J are TRBV5-1 and TRBJ2-1; 11 nucleotides match TRBD2. CDR1 SGHRS and CDR2 YFSETQ come from the germline V gene. Unmatched junction bases numbered 10, after V lost 1 base and J lost 10 bases. The CDR3 is made up of 16 amino acids. CDR3 coding DNA: TGCGCCAGCAGCTTGCTACTAGCGGGGGTTAAGAGAGAGCAGTTCTTC. Translating gives CASSLLLAGVKREQFF.

The V call is TRBV4-1, the J call TRBJ2-7; weak D call: TRBD2 (5 bases). The V and J ends lost 1 base and 4 bases respectively, with 11 bases between them. Germline-derived CDR1 and CDR2 are MGHRA and YSYEKL. The CDR3 covers 14 residues. The CDR3 sequence is CASSQAASTYEQYF. The CDR3 bases are TGCGCCAGCAGCCAAGCGGCTAGCACTTACGAGCAGTACTTC.

This chain connects TRBV21-1 to TRBJ2-2; TRBD1, as called in the table, went unchecked against the DNA. TRBV21-1 counts as a pseudogene. This CDR3 has 16 amino acids. CDR3 sequence: CASSKERGSYTGELFF. CDR3 nucleotides: TGTGCCAGCAGCAAAGAAAGGGGGAGTTATACCGGGGAGCTGTTTTTT.

The J gene is TRBJ2-3, the V gene TRBV9, with a possible D match to TRBD2 (5 bases). Deletions cut 1 base from V and 4 bases from J, with 7 bases between. The germline gives CDR1 SGDLS, CDR2 YYNGEE. The CDR3 is made up of 13 amino acids. The CDR3 sequence is CASSVWTSDTQYF. DNA of the CDR3: TGTGCCAGCAGCGTATGGACTTCAGATACGCAGTATTTT.

The rearrangement links TRBV9 to TRBJ2-3, with unresolved D. This CDR3 contains 14 residues. Germline V gene sequence: CDR1 SGDLS, CDR2 YYNGEE. V lost 3 bases to trimming and J lost 2 bases, with 10 bases between them. CDR3 DNA: TGTGCCAGCAGCGGGGTTGGAGTCACAGATACGCAGTATTTT. Encoded protein: CASSGVGVTDTQYF.

This chain joins TRBV6-6 and TRBJ1-4, with 9 bases fitting TRBD1. The CDR3 is 15 residues long. V shed 5 bases and J 6 bases; nucleotides not matched to a gene: 7. Germline V gene lookup returns CDR1 MNHNY and CDR2 SVGAGI (reference sequence). The CDR3 spells CASSLQGALDEKLFF. CDR3 in DNA: TGTGCCAGCAGTCTACAGGGGGCGTTGGATGAAAAACTGTTTTTT.

V gene TRBV5-3 combines with J gene TRBJ2-7, with a possible D match to TRBD1 (6 bases). TRBV5-3 is flagged as an ORF with uncertain function. The CDR3 consists of 14 residues. The germline V and J ends were trimmed by 4 bases and 3 bases, with 14 bases remaining between them. The CDR3 DNA is TGTGCCAGAAGCCTACAGGGAGAGTACTACGAGCAGTACTTC. As protein: CARSLQGEYYEQYF.

The chain combines TRBV27 with TRBJ2-1, with TRBD1 matching 9 bases. Germline CDR1 MNHEY, CDR2 SMNVEV (reference sequence). V was clipped by 6 bases and J by 0 bases; unmatched bases: 0. The CDR3 is 14 amino acids. The chain's CDR3 is CASRGQGSYNEQFF. The CDR3 DNA reads as TGTGCCAGCAGGGGACAGGGCTCCTACAATGAGCAGTTCTTC.

The J gene is TRBJ2-3, the V gene TRBV13; 10 bases match TRBD1. After removal of 3 bases from V and 4 bases from J, the junction contained 10 bases not matched to a gene. This CDR3 comprises 17 residues. The germline gives CDR1 PRHDT, CDR2 FYEKMQ (reference sequence). The chain's CDR3 is CASSFIPGQGFSDTQYF. In DNA form, the CDR3 reads TGTGCCAGCAGCTTTATACCGGGACAGGGGTTTTCAGATACGCAGTATTTT.

The gene calls are TRBV29-1 and TRBJ2-1, with D possibly called TRBD1 or TRBD2 (5 bases each). V was shortened by 6 bases and J by 5 bases, with 14 bases between the two germline ends. CDR3 size: 13 residues. Per germline, CDR1 SQVTM and CDR2 ANQGSEA. CDR3 DNA sequence: TGCAGCGTCCGGGGCATTATTAACAATGAGCAGTTCTTC. Translated, it gives CSVRGIINNEQFF.

This sequence joins TRBV7-3 and TRBJ2-3; 9 bases map to TRBD2. Germline V gene data show CDR1 as SGHTA and CDR2 as FQGTGA. V shed 3 bases and J 3 bases; nucleotides not matched to a gene: 4. This CDR3 region has 15 residues. The CDR3 spells CASSLGLAGTDTQYF. CDR3 sequence (DNA): TGTGCCAGCAGCTTGGGACTAGCAGGGACAGATACGCAGTATTTT.

This chain links TRBV10-3 with TRBJ2-7; weak D call: TRBD2 (5 bases). Germline V gives CDR1 ENHRY, CDR2 SYGVKD. The CDR3 is 14 amino acids. The chain's CDR3 is CAIGRNPRDYEQYF. CDR3 sequence (DNA): TGTGCGATCGGGCGGAATCCGAGGGACTACGAGCAGTACTTC.

This chain connects TRBV5-1 to TRBJ2-7, with 10 nucleotides matching TRBD2. The CDR3 spans 13 residues. The germline V gene has CDR1 SGHRS and CDR2 YFSETQ. Unmatched junction bases numbered 4, after V lost 4 bases and J lost 6 bases. CDR3 bases: TGCGCCAGCAGCGTCCGGACTAGCGGCGAGCAGTACTTC. Protein sequence: CASSVRTSGEQYF.

The CDR3: CASSESIGINTGELFF. The CDR3 DNA sequence: TGCGCCAGCAGTGAGTCGATCGGGATCAACACCGGGGAGCTGTTTTTT. This chain uses TRBV10-1 with TRBJ2-2, with a weak D call TRBD2 (5 bases). CDR3 length: 16 amino acids. CDR1 is WNHNN and CDR2 is SYGVQD in the germline V gene (reference sequence). The V and J ends lost 0 bases and 2 bases respectively, with 10 bases between them.

The rearrangement links TRBV29-1 to TRBJ1-2, with 8 bases lining up with TRBD1. Germline loops: CDR1 SQVTM, CDR2 ANQGSEA. The V and J ends lost 5 bases and 2 bases, in that order; junction bases with no gene match: 4. The CDR3 length is 13 residues. This CDR3 is CSVPQGGNYGYTF. The CDR3 DNA sequence: TGCAGCGTTCCACAGGGGGGGAACTATGGCTACACCTTC.